The entry that follows covers one TCR beta chain sequence. This clonotype appeared a few times. Its specific antigen is unknown. Per-nucleotide qualities are absent, and no much larger clonotype sits a single base away. This record comes from a study of T cells in Graves' hyperthyroidism and ophthalmopathy (dated by TCRdb to the late 2010s). With regard to the full study: Peripheral blood was sampled at the time of initial diagnosis, prior to any treatment. The 100 discovery patients were divided at random into training and test sets in a 7:3 ratio. TCR Vbeta CDR3 sequencing of 135 peripheral blood samples (over 40 ophthalmopathy, some 75 hyperthyroidism and approximately 17 progressor patients) is reported in the paper. The study also compared thyroid tissue and blood T-cell repertoires from five or six Graves' hyperthyroidism patients. To identify TCR V-J signatures that set the groups apart, the researchers used a discovery cohort of more than 95 patients, made up of approximately 43 with Graves' ophthalmopathy and 57 with stable Graves' hyperthyroidism. An independent validation cohort of under 20 hyperthyroidism patients and 17 patients who later progressed to ophthalmopathy tested prospective prediction of ophthalmopathy. After sampling, hyperthyroidism patients received methimazole starting at 30 mg daily, and ophthalmopathy patients received high-dose intravenous methylprednisolone. Study-wide findings and limitations: Most expanded thyroid clonotypes (frequency above 0.001) were also detected in blood, a finding suggesting that blood repertoires may reflect thyroid immune responses. In validation, progression to ophthalmopathy was predicted by the model with nearly 71% sensitivity and 72.22% specificity, a median of 6.5 months before onset. Sample size was not statistically predetermined, and investigators were not blinded to group allocation. A 13 V-J signature model separated ophthalmopathy from stable hyperthyroidism, with about 88% sensitivity and around 84% specificity in cross-validation and 80%/75% in testing.

The TCR beta CDR3 regions were amplified from RNA transcripts. The TCR CDR3 was subjected to a first round of RT-PCR using the HTBI primer set and the Qiagen OneStep RT-PCR kit. Libraries were constructed in a second round of multiplex PCR, after which size selection and purification were performed. Paired-end sequencing of the libraries was performed with 100 bp reads on an Illumina HiSeq2000. Per the original workflow: SOAPnuke was used to process the raw data, with reads discarded if the reads contained adapters or uncalled bases, had a mean Phred below 15, or lacked an exact constant-primer or identifier match. High-quality paired reads were merged with COPE v1.2.5, and unique nucleotide sequences were defined as clonotypes. MiTCR v1.1 was used to align the clonotypes against IMGT TRBV, TRBD and TRBJ reference segments. Analysis was restricted to V-J combinations with a frequency above 0.0001, which covered roughly 99% of repertoires. The TCS score was defined as F50 (clonal expansion) divided by E x V (chaos), with BLOSUM62-based TCRdist calculated between CDR3 peptides within each V-J. Welch's t-statistics and random forest reduced roughly 540 V-J features to about 12, which were used in a naive Bayes classifier (R e1071). The public reads were reprocessed in TCRdb via fastp at Q25 and MiXCR, keeping in-frame beta chains. CDR3 protein duplicates are merged, each entry listing the most common genes and DNA. None of the V and J calls come from the authors' own analysis; TCRdb made them. Counted in this sample were 500,000 to 650,000 distinct CDR3 sequences; over 15% of them appeared once. The ten largest clones capture under 20% of the sample.

The CDR3 contains 17 residues, cysteine and phenylalanine counted. Only the CDR3 DNA stays, 51 bases, in frame from base 1. CDR1 and CDR2, looked up from the germline V gene (reference sequence), are GTSNPN and SVGIG. Germline trimming: 1 base from V, 7 bases from J; junction bases outside gene matches: 14. Moderately to severely active disease, a Clinical Activity Score of at least 3, a NOSPECS grade of at least 4, and a duration under 3 months were present in ophthalmopathy patients. Exclusion was applied to patients with uncontrolled infections, other autoimmune diseases, pregnancy or lactation. Diagnoses were based on clinical symptoms, serum thyroxine and TRAb, thyroid ultrasound and orbital computed tomography. PBMCs were separated from roughly 9.6 ml of fresh peripheral blood using Ficoll-Paque density gradient centrifugation. Trizol reagent was used to extract total RNA, and RNA quality was then checked on an Agilent 2100 Bioanalyzer.

This clonotype was obtained from a young woman with Graves' ophthalmopathy. Sequencing was carried out using blood. The chain employs TRBV30 and TRBJ2-2, with 8 bases matching TRBD2. The CDR3 protein is CAWSGVYSGTSGGELFF. The nucleotides read TGTGCCTGGAGTGGCGTTTATAGCGGGACTTCGGGCGGGGAGCTGTTTTTT.